This T cell receptor (beta chain) was recovered during a study of identical twins. Study findings and constraints: Models underestimated how often monozygotic twins shared out-of-frame TCR alpha.

Notes on this clonotype: Its specificity is not known.

Germline V CDR1 and CDR2: DFQATT, SNEGSKA (reference sequence). The CDR3 has 13 amino acids. TCRdb re-called the 5' RACE reads with MiXCR, one entry per CDR3 protein. Of 1,800,000 or so distinct CDR3 sequences in the sample, about 30% were seen once. The chain links TRBV20-1 to TRBJ2-1; D is undetermined. The sample taken for sequencing was cord blood. The TCR originated in a newborn girl in good health. DNA for the CDR3: TGCAGCCCTTGGCCCGCCGAACACAATGAGCAGTTCTTC. This sequence encodes CSPWPAEHNEQFF.